This T cell receptor beta chain is from a study of T cell repertoires in aging, cancer and after chemotherapy. Across the whole study: Clear clonal overlap appeared across healthy donor samples taken over several months to years. Millions of TCR reads made up the full dataset.

Peripheral blood genomic DNA, not sorted cells or RNA, was the template. TRB rearrangements spanning V, D and J were amplified using mixed TRB-A/B primers. One entry per CDR3 protein results from TCRdb running MiXCR on the multiplex PCR reads. Of 6,000 to 9,000 distinct CDR3 sequences listed, around 35% are singletons. The study's findings and limits: Compared with age-matched healthy donors, untreated hematological or solid cancer patients showed higher blood TCR clonality.

On this clonotype: What it recognizes is unknown.

After removal of 7 bases from V and 1 base from J, the junction contained 17 bases not matched to a gene. Germline V gene sequence: CDR1 MNHEY, CDR2 SVGAGI. There are 19 residues in the CDR3. The source of this sequence is a human donor in good health. The chain links TRBV6-5 to TRBJ2-3; 10 nucleotides align to TRBD2. The sequencing input was blood. The CDR3 sequence: CASKGASGGPNLRTDTQYF. For the CDR3, the DNA is TGTGCCAGCAAAGGGGCTAGCGGGGGCCCTAACCTTCGCACAGATACGCAGTATTTT.